This T cell receptor (beta chain) appears in the sequencing data of a study of T cell responses to AZD1222 COVID-19 vaccine. Generated by immunoSEQ multiplex PCR, the TCRdb table keeps only in-frame clones and is missing some. The sample includes about 130,000 clones, 80% to 90% of them seen just once. From germline, CDR1 is SGHAT and CDR2 FQNNGV. This CDR3 comprises 14 residues. After removal of 4 bases from V and 10 bases from J, the junction contained 10 bases not matched to a gene. The rearrangement links TRBV11-2 to TRBJ2-1, with TRBD1 matching over 7 bases. The sequence derives from an adult who received the AZD1222 COVID-19 vaccine. This sample comprised peripheral blood, obtained 28 days after the second AZD1222 dose. CDR3 sequence: CASSSPSQGDEQFF. DNA of the CDR3: TGTGCCAGCAGCTCTCCCTCGCAGGGGGACGAGCAGTTCTTC. Looking up the rest from reference TRBV11-2 and TRBJ2-1 gives the full variable domain: EAGVAQSPRYKIIEKRQSVAFWCNPISGHATLYWYQQILGQGPKLLIQFQNNGVVDDSQLPKDRFSAERLKGVDSTLKIQPAKLEDSAVYLCASSSPSQGDEQFFGPGTRLTVL.